Sequencing of this T cell receptor (beta chain) was carried out in a study of beta chain features in type 1 diabetes. About the research overall: The patient and healthy donor groups were comparable for age, gender and cell yields. Study conclusions and caveats: Insertions at VDJ junctions were less frequent in type 1 diabetes patients. These patients also deleted more nucleotides at the same junctions.

Germline-derived CDR1 and CDR2 are MNHEY and SVGAGI. V lost 5 bases to trimming and J lost 10 bases; unmatched junction nucleotides: 8. The CDR3 covers 14 residues. The study reverse transcribed the entire isolated RNA, so it sequenced expressed TCRB transcripts. The repertoire was sequenced with immunoSEQ multiplex PCR; TCRdb's copy has only in-frame clones and lacks some. The repertoire holds over 350,000 clones, approximately 15% seen once, with under 0.02% in the top ten. This clone was recorded a few times. Its specificity is not known. Sequences were obtained from naive CD4+ T cells from blood. The TCR sequence derives from a young woman in good health. J is TRBJ1-4 and V is TRBV6-5; TRBD1 aligns across 9 bases. As DNA, the CDR3 is TGTGCCAGCAGTGGTAGGACAGGGGAAGGAAAACTGTTTTTT. It encodes CASSGRTGEGKLFF.